The rows below give T cell receptor beta chains drawn from one sample of a study of T-cell memory formation after mild COVID-19. MiXCR was run by TCRdb on the 5' RACE reads, yielding one entry per CDR3 protein. In the table there are around 440,000 distinct CDR3 sequences, roughly 18% of which are singletons. Sequencing was done on a sample of PBMCs or a T cell subset sorted from them (not recorded which). Receptors originate from an adult woman who had mild COVID-19 (a few samples of this study predate the infection). Cell type and time point are not known. CDR3s include the opening cysteine and the closing phenylalanine or tryptophan. The order of the fields is V gene, CDR3 protein.

TRBV12-3/TRBV12-4	CASSSQGGGLNTEAFF
TRBV7-2	CASSLALAGRGYEQYF
TRBV5-1	CASSLLSGTGVAGELFF
TRBV5-1	CASSLGTSQETQYF
TRBV7-2	CASSMERIAYNEQFF
TRBV5-1	CASRESGTKQETQYF
TRBV7-9	CASSLRAGIDTQYF
TRBV5-1	CASSLVGTAEYQETQYF
TRBV28	CASSFDSNQPQHF
TRBV9	CASSVATANTQYF
TRBV12-3/TRBV12-4	CASSPLDSGDTEAFF
TRBV5-1	CASSFFDRQETQYF
TRBV9	CASSGTGNRWSGNTIYF
TRBV7-2	CASSFAGTTNYGYTF
TRBV24-1	CATSDVGGADTQYF
TRBV7-2	CASSVRQASGNTIYF
TRBV21-1	CASSKGPTTGITDTQYF
TRBV7-2	CASRLSGGVNNEQFF
TRBV5-5	CASRSRTGVQGTGELFF
TRBV4-2	CASSQEPSLQFF
TRBV25-1	CASSDLGEDRAGVLYEQYF
TRBV6-2/TRBV6-3	CASSFISMNTEAFF
TRBV7-9	CASSGAGGILHF